This T cell receptor (beta chain) was recovered during a study of blood T cell repertoires in COVID-19 (dated by TCRdb to between 2020 and 2021). Turning to the overall study: The collaborator samples originated in the United States, Italy and Spain and spanned the acute and convalescent phases of COVID-19. The repertoires were released in a freely available public database meant as a resource for research on the immune response to SARS-CoV-2. Where HLA class I and class II types were available, the types were taken from metadata supplied by the sample provider, not from assay-based typing. The dataset comprised deeply sampled blood TCRbeta repertoires from subjects exposed to, actively infected with, or recovered from COVID-19. The prospective study material was composed of cDNA or gDNA derived from T cells, B-cell-depleted T cells, or PBMCs. The sample metadata nearly always contained a de-identified subject ID, COVID-19 status, age in years and sex. The samples were drawn from the first 160 participants of the ongoing ImmuneRACE study and from 950 to 1,500 subjects provided by 6 global collaborators. Findings and caveats that apply to the study as a whole: Clinical and demographic metadata were provided uncurated, with the amount varying by source and participant.

The immunoSEQ Assay, a bias-controlled multiplex PCR, was used to amplify TCRbeta CDR3 regions from genomic DNA. Under the source paper's analysis protocol: Nucleated cell counts per sample were estimated from amplification of reference gene primers within the assay. Sequence reads were collapsed and filtered to measure the absolute abundance of every unique TCRbeta CDR3 rearrangement. Productive Simpson clonality was computed per sample as the square root of Simpson's diversity index over productive rearrangements. Held by TCRdb, this immuneACCESS table contains in-frame sequences only and omits some clones. Under half of the omission traces to an unresolved V gene where checked; the cause of the rest is unknown. That table gives V, J and clone size, and the DNA gave D and trimming. In this sample the table shows 150,000 or so clones, around 90% of which occur a single time. The ten largest clones take up 4% of the sample.

The CDR3 starts with the cysteine, ends with the phenylalanine, and has 15 residues. The sequence is cut down to CDR3 DNA, 45 bases in frame from base 1. The CDR1 and CDR2 encoded by the germline V gene are MDHEN and SYDVKM. The germline ends are 18 bases apart after V is trimmed by 6 bases and J by 4 bases. As to this clone: Its antigen is unknown. Per-base quality was not reported, and no clone a single base away is much larger than it.

In the prospective study, participants were about 18 to 90 years old, resided in about two dozen geographic areas of the United States, and were enrolled through a virtual design. To assign participants to cohorts, the prospective study relied on clinical history that participants themselves reported in a screening survey and a study questionnaire. Exposed participants had been in contact with someone with a PCR-confirmed or clinician-diagnosed COVID-19 case within 2 weeks of study entry. In the prospective study, mobile phlebotomists collected whole blood, serum and a nasopharyngeal or oropharyngeal swab from each participant. Participants in the prospective study had the option to provide additional blood draws and questionnaires over an approximately 2-month period. Before DNA extraction, prospective study blood samples were shipped either frozen or at room temperature.

The sample was PBMCs or T cells enriched from blood (not recorded which). The chain is made from TRBV28 and TRBJ2-5; possibly the D gene is TRBD1, per 5 matching bases. This clonotype was obtained from a woman between 35 and 50 years old who had been exposed to COVID-19. The DNA is as follows: TGTGCCAGCAGGGGGCGGTTGGGGAACGGAGAGACCCAGTACTTC. Its product reads: CASRGRLGNGETQYF. When the CDR3 is completed using the reference TRBV28 and TRBJ2-5 genes on either side, the full variable domain is DVKVTQSSRYLVKRTGEKVFLECVQDMDHENMFWYRQDPGLGLRLIYFSYDVKMKEKGDIPEGYSVSREKKERFSLILESASTNQTSMYLCASRGRLGNGETQYFGPGTRLLVL.